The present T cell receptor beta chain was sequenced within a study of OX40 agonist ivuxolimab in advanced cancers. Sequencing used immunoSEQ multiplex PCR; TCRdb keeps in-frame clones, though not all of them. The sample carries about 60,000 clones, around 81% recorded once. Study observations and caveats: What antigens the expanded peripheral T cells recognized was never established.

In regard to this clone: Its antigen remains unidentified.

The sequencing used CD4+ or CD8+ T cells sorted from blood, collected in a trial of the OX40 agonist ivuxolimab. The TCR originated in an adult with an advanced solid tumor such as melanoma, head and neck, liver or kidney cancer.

The CDR3 reads CASSYSFFKQETQYF. The DNA for the CDR3 is TGTGCCAGCAGTTACTCGTTCTTCAAGCAAGAGACCCAGTACTTC. V gene TRBV6-5 combines with J gene TRBJ2-5; D is ambiguous. Trimming stripped 0 bases from V and 2 bases from J, with 10 bases between. CDR1 is MNHEY and CDR2 is SVGAGI in the germline V gene. This CDR3 comprises 15 residues.